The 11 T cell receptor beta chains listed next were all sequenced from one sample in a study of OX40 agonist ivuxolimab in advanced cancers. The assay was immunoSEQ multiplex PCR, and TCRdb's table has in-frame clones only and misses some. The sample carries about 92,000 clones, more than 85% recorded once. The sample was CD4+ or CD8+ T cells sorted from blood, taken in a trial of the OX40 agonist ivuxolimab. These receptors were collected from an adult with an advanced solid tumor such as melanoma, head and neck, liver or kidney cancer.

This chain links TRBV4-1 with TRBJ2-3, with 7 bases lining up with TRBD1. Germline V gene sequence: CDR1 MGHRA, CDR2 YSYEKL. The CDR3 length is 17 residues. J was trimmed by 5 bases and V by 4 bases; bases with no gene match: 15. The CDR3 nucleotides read TGCGCCAGCAGCCCCCGATCCCGACAGGGAGTGGTAGATACGCAGTATTTT. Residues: CASSPRSRQGVVDTQYF.

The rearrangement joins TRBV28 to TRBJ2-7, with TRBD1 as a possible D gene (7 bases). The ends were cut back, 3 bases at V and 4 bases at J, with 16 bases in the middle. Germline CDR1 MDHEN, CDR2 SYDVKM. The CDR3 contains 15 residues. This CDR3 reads CASSFRAGGKYEQYF. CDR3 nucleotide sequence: TGTGCCAGCAGTTTTCGTGCAGGGGGGAAATACGAGCAGTACTTC.

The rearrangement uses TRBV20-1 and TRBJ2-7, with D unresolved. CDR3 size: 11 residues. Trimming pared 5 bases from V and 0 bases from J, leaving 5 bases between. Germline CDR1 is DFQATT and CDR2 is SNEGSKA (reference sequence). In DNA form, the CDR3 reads TGCAGTGCTCACAACTCCTACGAGCAGTACTTC. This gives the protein CSAHNSYEQYF.

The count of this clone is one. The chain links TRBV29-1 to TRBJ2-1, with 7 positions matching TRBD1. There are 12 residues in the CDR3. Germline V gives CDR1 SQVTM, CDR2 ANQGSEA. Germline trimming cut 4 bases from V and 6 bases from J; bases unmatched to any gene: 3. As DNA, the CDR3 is TGCAGCGTTGTGGGACAGTTCAATGAGCAGTTCTTC. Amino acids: CSVVGQFNEQFF.

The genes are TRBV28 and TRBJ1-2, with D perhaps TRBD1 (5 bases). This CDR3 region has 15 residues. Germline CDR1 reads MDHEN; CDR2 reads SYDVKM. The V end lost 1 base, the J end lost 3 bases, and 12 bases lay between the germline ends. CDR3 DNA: TGTGCCAGCAGTTTATCCCCGAGGGGTGACTATGGCTACACCTTC. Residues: CASSLSPRGDYGYTF.

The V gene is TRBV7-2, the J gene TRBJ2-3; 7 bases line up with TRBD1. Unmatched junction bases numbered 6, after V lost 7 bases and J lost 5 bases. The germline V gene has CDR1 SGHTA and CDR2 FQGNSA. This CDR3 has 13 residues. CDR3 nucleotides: TGTGCCAGCACACAGGGGTTACAAGATACGCAGTATTTT. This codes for CASTQGLQDTQYF.

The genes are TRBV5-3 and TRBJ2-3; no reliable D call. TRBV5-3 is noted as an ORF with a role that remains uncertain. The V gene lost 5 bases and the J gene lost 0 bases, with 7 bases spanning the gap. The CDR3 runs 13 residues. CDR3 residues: CARSPTSTDTQYF. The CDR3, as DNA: TGTGCCAGAAGTCCGACTAGCACAGATACGCAGTATTTT.

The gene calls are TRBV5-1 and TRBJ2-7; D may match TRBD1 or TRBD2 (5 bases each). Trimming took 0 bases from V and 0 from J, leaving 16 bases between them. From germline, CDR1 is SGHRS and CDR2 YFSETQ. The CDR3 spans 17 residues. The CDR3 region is CASSLGGLGRSSYEQYF. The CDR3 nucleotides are TGCGCCAGCAGCTTGGGAGGGCTGGGGCGGAGCTCCTACGAGCAGTACTTC.

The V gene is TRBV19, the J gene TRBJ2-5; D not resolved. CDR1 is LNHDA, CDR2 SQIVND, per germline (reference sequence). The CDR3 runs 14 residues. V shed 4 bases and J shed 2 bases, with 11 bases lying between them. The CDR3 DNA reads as TGTGCCAGTAGTACACAGATGACTCAAGAGACCCAGTACTTC. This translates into CASSTQMTQETQYF.

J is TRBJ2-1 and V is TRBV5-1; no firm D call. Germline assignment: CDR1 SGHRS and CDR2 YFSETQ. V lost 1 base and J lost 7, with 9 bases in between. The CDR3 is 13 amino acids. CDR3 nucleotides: TGCGCCAGCAGCTTGATAGTAGGGAATGAGCAGTTCTTC. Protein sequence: CASSLIVGNEQFF.

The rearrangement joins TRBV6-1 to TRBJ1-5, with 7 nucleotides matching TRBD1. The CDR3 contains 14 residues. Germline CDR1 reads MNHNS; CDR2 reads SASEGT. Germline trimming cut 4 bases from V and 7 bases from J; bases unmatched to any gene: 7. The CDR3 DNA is TGTGCCAGCAGTGCTTCGACAGGGTGGCAGCCCCAGCATTTT. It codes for CASSASTGWQPQHF.